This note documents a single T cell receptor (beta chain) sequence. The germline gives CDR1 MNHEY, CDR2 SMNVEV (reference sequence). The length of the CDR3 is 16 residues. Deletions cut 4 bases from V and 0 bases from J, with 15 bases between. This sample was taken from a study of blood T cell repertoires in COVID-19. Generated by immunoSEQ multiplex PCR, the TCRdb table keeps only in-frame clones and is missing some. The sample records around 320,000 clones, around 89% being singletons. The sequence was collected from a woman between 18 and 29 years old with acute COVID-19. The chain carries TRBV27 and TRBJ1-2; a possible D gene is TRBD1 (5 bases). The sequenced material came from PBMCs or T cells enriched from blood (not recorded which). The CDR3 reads CASSWGGRSANYGYTF. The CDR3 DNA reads TGTGCCAGCAGTTGGGGGGGGAGATCAGCTAACTATGGCTACACCTTC.